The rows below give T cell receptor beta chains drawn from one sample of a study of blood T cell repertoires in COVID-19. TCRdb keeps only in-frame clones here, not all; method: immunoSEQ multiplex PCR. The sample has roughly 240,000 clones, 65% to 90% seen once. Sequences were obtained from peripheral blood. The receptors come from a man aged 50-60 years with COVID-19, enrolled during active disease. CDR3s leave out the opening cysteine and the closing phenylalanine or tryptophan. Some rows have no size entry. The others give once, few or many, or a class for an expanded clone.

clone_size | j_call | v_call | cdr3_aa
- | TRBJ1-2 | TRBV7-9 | ASSLTNYGYT
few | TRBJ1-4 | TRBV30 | ASVTTNEKLF
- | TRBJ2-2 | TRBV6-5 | ASSPPAGASGELF
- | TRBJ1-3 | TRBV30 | AWRNLDRGISGNTIY
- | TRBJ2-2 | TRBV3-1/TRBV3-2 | ASSRRQRTGELF
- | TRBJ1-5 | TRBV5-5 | ASSSLGQGPNQPQH
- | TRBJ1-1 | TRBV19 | ASSIGTGGTEAF
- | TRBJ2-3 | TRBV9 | ASSGSVNTDTQY
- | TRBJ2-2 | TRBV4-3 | ASSQETGFPGELF
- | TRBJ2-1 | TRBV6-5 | ASSYPAGGNEQF
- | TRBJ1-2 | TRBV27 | ASSLSQGQGAGGYT
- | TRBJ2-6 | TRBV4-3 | ASSQDLVSGANVLT
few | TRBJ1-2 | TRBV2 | ASMRGTNYGYT
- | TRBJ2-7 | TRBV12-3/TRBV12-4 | ASTFEGAEQY
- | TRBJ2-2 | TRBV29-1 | SAGTSGDNTGELF
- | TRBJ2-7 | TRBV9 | ASSAGTGGLVSYEQY
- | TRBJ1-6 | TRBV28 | ASSPQNNARDTFNSPLH
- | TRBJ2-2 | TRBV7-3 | ASSFGGKGTGELF
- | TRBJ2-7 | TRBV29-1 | SVEGTGLNEQY
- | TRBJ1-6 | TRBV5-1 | ASSLGGENSPLH
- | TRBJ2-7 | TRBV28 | ASSQGGSGGQSSYEQY
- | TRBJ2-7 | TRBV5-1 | ASSLVDSPYEQY
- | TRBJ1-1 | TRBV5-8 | ASSPGTGNMNTEAF
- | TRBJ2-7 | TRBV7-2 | ASSLSGGQYEQY
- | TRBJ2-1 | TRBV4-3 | ASSQGRVSYNEQF
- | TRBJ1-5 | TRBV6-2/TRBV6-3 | ASSILPSGTNQPQH
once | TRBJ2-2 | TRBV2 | ASTGLAAAGELF
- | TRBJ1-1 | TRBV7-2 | ASSLDIYTEAF
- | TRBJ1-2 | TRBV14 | ASSQDRTGGGYT
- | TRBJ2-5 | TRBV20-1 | SASGSFQETQY
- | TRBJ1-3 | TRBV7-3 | ASSLSGGLDTIY
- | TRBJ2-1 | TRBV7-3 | ASSTGTSGSLNEQF
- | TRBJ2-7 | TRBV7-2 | ASSLDPGSYEQY
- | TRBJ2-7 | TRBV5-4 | ASSFTVARTSEQY
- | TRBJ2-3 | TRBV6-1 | ASSDLAGAATDTQY
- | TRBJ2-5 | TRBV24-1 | ATSDGSQETQY
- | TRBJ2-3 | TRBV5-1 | ASRRGYTDTQY
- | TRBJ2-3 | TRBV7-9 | ASSWDRQGDTQY
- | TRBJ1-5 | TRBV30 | AWSVGDLYQPQH